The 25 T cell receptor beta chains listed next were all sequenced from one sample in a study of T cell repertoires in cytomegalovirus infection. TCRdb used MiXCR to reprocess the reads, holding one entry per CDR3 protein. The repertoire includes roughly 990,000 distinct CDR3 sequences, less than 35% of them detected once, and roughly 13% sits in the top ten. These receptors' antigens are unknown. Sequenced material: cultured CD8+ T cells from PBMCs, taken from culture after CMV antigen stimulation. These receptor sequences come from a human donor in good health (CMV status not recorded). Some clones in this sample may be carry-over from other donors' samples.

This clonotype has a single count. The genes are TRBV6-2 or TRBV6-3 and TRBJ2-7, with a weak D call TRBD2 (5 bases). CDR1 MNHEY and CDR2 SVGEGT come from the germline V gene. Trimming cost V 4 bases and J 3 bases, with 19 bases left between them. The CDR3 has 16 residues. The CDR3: CASSFSPEAESYEQYF. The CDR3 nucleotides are TGTGCCAGCAGTTTTTCCCCCGAAGCGGAGAGCTACGAGCAGTACTTC.

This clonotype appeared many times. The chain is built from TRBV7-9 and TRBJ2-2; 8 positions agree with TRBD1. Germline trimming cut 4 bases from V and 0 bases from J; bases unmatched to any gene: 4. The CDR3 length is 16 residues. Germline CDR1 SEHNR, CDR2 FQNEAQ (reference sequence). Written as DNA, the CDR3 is TGTGCCAGCAGCTCGACACAGGGGGCGAACACCGGGGAGCTGTTTTTT. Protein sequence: CASSSTQGANTGELFF.

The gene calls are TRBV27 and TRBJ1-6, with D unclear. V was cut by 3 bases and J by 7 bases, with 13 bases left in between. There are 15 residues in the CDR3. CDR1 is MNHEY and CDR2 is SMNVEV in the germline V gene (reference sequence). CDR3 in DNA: TGTGCCAGCAGTTTGAGGGAGGTTTTCAATTCACCCCTCCACTTT. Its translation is CASSLREVFNSPLHF.

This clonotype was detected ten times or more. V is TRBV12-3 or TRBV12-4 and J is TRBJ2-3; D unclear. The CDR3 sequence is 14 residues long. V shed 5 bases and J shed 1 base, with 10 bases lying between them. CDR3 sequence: CASSMGRGTDTQYF. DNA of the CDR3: TGTGCCAGCAGTATGGGAAGGGGCACAGATACGCAGTATTTT.

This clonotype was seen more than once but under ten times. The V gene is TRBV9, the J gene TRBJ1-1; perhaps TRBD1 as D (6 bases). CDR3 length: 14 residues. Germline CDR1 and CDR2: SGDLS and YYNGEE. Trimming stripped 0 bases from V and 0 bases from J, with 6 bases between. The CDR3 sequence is CASSVEGVNTEAFF. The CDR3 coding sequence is TGTGCCAGCAGCGTAGAGGGGGTGAACACTGAAGCTTTCTTT.

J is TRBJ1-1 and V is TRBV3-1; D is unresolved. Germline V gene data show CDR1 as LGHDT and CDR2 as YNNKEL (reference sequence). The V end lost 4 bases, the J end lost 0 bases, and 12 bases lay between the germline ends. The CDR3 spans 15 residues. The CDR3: CASSLREAMNTEAFF. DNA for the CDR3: TGTGCCAGCAGCCTGAGGGAGGCTATGAACACTGAAGCTTTCTTT.

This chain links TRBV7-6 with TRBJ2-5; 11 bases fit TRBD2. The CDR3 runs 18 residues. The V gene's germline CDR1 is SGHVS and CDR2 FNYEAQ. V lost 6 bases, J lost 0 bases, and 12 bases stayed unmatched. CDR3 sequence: CASSRPASGGPDQETQYF. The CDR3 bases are TGTGCCAGCAGTCGTCCGGCTAGCGGGGGGCCTGACCAAGAGACCCAGTACTTC. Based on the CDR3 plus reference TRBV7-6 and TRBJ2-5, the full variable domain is GAGVSQSPRYKVTKRGQDVALRCDPISGHVSLYWYRQALGQGPEFLTYFNYEAQQDKSGLPNDRFSAERPEGSISTLTIQRTEQRDSAMYRCASSRPASGGPDQETQYFGPGTRLLVL.

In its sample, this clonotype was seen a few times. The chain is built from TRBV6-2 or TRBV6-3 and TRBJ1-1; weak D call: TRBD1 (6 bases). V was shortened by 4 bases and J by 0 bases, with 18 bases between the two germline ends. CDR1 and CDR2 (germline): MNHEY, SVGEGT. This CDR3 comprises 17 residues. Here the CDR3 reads CASSFPGQISMNTEAFF. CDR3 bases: TGTGCCAGCAGTTTCCCGGGACAAATATCCATGAACACTGAAGCTTTCTTT.

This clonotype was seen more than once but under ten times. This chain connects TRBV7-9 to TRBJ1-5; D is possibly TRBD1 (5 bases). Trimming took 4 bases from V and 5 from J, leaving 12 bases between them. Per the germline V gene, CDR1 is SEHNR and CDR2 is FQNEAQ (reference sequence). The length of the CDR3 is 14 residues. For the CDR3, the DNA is TGTGCCAGCAGCTATGCCGGGGCCGATCAGCCCCAGCATTTT. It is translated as CASSYAGADQPQHF.

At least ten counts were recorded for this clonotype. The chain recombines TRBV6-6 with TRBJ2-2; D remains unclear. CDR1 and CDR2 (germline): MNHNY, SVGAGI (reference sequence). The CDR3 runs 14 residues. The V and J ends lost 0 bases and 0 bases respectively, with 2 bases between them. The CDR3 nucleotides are TGTGCCAGCAGTTACTCGACGAACACCGGGGAGCTGTTTTTT. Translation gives CASSYSTNTGELFF.

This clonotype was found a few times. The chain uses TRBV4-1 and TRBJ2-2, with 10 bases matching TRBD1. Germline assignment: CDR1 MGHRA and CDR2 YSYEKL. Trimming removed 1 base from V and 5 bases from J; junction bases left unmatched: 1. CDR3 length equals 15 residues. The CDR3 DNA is TGCGCCAGCAGCCAAGGGGACAGGGGAACCGGGGAGCTGTTTTTT. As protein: CASSQGDRGTGELFF.

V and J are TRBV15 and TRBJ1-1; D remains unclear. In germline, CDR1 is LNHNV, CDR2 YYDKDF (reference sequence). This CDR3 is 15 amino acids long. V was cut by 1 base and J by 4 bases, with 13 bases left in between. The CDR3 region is CATSRVQQISTEAFF. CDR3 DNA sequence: TGTGCCACCAGCAGAGTACAACAGATTAGCACTGAAGCTTTCTTT.

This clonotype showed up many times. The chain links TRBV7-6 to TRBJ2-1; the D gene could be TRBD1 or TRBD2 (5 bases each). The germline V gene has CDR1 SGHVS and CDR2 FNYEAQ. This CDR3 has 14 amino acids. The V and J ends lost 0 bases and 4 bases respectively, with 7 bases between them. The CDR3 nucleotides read TGTGCCAGCAGCTTAGCGGGGGAGTACAATGAGCAGTTCTTC. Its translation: CASSLAGEYNEQFF.

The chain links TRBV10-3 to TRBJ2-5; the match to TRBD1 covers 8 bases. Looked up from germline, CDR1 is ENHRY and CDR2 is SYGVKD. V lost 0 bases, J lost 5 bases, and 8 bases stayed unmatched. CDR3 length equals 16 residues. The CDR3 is CAISESGRTGYETQYF. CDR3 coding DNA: TGTGCCATCAGTGAGTCGGGGAGGACAGGGTACGAGACCCAGTACTTC.

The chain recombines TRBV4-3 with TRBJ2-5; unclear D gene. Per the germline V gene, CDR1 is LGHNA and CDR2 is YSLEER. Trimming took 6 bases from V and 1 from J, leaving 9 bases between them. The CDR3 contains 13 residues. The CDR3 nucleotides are TGCGCCAGCAGTCCCGAACTCCAAGAGACCCAGTACTTC. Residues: CASSPELQETQYF.

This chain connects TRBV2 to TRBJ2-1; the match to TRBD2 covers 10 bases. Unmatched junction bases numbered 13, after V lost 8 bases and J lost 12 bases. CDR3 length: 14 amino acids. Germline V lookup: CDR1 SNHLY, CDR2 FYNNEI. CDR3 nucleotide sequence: TGTGCCAGCCCCGAAGGACTAGCGGTGGAGGGGCAGTTCTTC. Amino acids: CASPEGLAVEGQFF.

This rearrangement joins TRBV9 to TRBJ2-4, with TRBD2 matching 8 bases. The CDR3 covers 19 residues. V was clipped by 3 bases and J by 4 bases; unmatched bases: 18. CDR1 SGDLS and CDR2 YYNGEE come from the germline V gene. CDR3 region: CASSAPLAGGLRGKNIQYF. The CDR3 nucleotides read TGTGCCAGCAGCGCTCCCCTCGCGGGGGGCCTTAGAGGTAAAAACATTCAGTACTTC.

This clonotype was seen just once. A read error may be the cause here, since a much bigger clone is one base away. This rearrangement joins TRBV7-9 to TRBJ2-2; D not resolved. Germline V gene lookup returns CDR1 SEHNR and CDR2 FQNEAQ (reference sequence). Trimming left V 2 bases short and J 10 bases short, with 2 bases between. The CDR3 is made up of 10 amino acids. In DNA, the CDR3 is TGTGCCAGCAGCTTATTGGAGCTGTTTTTT. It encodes CASSLLELFF. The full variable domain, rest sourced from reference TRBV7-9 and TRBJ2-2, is DTGVSQNPRHKITKRGQNVTFRCDPISEHNRLYWYRQTLGQGPEFLTYFQNEAQLEKSRLLSDRFSAERPKGSFSTLEIQRTEQGDSAMYLCASSLLELFFGEGSRLTVL.

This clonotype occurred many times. The CDR3: CASSPRGWATEAFF. CDR3 nucleotide sequence: TGTGCCAGCAGCCCCAGGGGCTGGGCCACTGAAGCTTTCTTT. This chain connects TRBV6-1 to TRBJ1-1, with TRBD1 as a possible D gene (6 bases). The CDR3 has 14 residues. V lost 6 bases and J 4 bases, leaving 15 bases between the germline ends. Germline CDR1 MNHNS, CDR2 SASEGT.

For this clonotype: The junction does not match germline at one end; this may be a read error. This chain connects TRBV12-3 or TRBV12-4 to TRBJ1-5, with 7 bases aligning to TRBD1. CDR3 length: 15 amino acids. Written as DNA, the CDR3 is TGTGTCAGCAGTGACGGACAGGTTAGCAATCAGCCCCAGCATTTT. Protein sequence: CVSSDGQVSNQPQHF.

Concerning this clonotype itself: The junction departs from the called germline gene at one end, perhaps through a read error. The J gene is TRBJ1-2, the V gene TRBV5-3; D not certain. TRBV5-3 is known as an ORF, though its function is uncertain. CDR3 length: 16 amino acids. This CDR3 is CASSLSPDLGFYGYTF. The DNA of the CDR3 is TGTGCCAGCAGCTTATCCCCCGACCTGGGCTTCTATGGCTACACCTTC.

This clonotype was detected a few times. The CDR3 sequence is CASSSDLQETQYF. The CDR3 DNA follows: TGTGCCAGCAGCTCGGACTTACAAGAGACCCAGTACTTC. The chain joins TRBV11-1 to TRBJ2-5; possibly TRBD2 for D (5 bases). CDR1 and CDR2 (germline): SGHAT, FQDESV (reference sequence). V dropped 4 bases and J dropped 2 bases, with 8 bases sitting between them. CDR3 size: 13 residues.

The CDR3 nucleotides are TGTGCCAGCAGCTTGGCTCGGCAGGGGACTGGATATGGCTACACCTTC. The encoded protein is CASSLARQGTGYGYTF. V gene TRBV5-5 combines with J gene TRBJ1-2; a possible D gene is TRBD1 (6 bases). CDR1 SGHKS and CDR2 YYEKEE come from the germline V gene (reference sequence). V lost 0 bases and J 5 bases, leaving 17 bases between the germline ends. This CDR3 comprises 16 residues.

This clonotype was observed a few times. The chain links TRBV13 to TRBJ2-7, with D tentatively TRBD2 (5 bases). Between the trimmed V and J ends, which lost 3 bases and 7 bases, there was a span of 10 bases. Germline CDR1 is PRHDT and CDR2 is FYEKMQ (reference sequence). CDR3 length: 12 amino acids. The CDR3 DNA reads TGTGCCAGCAGCTTGGGAGAGGTTGAGCAGTACGTC. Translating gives CASSLGEVEQYV.

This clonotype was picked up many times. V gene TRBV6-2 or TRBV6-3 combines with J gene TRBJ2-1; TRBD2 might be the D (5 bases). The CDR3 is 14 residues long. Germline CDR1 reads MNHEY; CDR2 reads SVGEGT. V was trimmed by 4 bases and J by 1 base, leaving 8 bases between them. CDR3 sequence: CASSSGVSYNEQFF. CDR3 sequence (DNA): TGTGCCAGCAGTTCCGGGGTGTCCTACAATGAGCAGTTCTTC.